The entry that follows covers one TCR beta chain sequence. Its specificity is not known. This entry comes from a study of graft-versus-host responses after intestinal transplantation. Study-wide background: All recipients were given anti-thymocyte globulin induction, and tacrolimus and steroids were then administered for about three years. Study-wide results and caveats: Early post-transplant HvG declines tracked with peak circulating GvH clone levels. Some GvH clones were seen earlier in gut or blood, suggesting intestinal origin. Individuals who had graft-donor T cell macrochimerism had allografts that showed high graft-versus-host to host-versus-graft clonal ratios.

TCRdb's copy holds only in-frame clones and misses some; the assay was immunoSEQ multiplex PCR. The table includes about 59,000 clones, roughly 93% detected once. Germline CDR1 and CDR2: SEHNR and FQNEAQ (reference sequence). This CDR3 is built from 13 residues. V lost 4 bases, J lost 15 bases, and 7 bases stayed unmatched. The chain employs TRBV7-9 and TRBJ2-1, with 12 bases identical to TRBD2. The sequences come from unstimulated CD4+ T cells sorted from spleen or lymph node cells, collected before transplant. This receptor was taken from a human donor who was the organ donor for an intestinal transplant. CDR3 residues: CASSSSSGGAVFF. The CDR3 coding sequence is TGTGCCAGCAGCTCCTCTAGCGGGGGGGCCGTGTTCTTC.